This T cell receptor (beta chain) was found in a study of CD8 T cells in ankylosing spondylitis. General observations from the study: Apparently characteristic of ankylosing spondylitis blood was a TCR beta motif (roughly eight highly homologous variants). Disease-linked clones bore a CD8+ phenotype and were relatively rare in peripheral blood.

Of note for this clonotype: Its target is not known.

CDR3 size: 14 residues. From germline, CDR1 is DFQATT and CDR2 SNEGSKA (reference sequence). J gave up 4 bases and V 4 bases, and 8 bases lay outside the gene matches. In TCRdb, the 5' RACE reads were re-called with MiXCR into one record per CDR3 protein. Among 450,000 to 550,000 distinct CDR3 sequences listed, less than 6% were seen once. The specimen was blood, either unsorted or a sorted T cell fraction (not recorded which). This receptor was identified in a male donor with ankylosing spondylitis. The genes are TRBV20-1 and TRBJ2-7; 9 nucleotides agree with TRBD1. This CDR3 is CSATPDRGWYEQYF. Here the CDR3 DNA reads TGCAGTGCTACACCGGACAGGGGCTGGTACGAGCAGTACTTC.